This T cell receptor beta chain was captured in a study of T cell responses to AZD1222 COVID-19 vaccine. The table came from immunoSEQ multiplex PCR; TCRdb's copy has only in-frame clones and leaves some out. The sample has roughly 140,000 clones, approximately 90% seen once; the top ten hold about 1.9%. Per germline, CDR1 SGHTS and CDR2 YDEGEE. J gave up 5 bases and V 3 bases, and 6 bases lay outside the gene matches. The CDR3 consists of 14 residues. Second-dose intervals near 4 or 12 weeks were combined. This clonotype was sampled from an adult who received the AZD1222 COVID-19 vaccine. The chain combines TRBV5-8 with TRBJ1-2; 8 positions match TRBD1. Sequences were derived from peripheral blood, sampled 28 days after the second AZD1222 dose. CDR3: CASSSQGARYGYTF. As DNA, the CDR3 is TGTGCCAGCAGCTCTCAGGGGGCCCGGTATGGCTACACCTTC.